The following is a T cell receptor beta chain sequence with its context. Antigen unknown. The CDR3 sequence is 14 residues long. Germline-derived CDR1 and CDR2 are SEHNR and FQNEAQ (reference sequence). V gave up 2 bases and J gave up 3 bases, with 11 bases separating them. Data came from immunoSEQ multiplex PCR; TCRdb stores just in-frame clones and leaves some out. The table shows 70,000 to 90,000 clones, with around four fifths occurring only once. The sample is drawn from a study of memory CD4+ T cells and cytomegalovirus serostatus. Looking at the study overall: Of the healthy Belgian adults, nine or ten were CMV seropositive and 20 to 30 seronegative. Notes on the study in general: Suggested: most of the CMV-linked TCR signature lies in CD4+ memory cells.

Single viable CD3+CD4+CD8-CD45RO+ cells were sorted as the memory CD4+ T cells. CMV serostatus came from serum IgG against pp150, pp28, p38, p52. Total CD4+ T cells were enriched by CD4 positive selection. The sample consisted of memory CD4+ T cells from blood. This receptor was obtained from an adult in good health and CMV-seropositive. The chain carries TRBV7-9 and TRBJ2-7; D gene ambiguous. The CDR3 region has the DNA TGTGCCAGCAGCTTAACTGCAGTGGACTACGAGCAGTACGTC. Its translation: CASSLTAVDYEQYV.